The 5 T cell receptor beta chains reported below all come from one sample, sequenced in a study of blood T cell repertoires in COVID-19. Clones were sequenced by immunoSEQ multiplex PCR, and TCRdb holds only the in-frame ones, with some missing. The table shows some 170,000 clones, with about three quarters occurring only once. The sequenced sample consisted of peripheral blood. These receptors came from a woman in her forties or fifties with active or convalescent COVID-19.

The sample holds a few counts of this clone. This chain connects TRBV5-1 to TRBJ1-5; 9 nucleotides align to TRBD1. Trimming at V came to 3 bases and at J to 5 bases, leaving 3 bases not matched to a gene. The CDR3 is made up of 14 amino acids. The germline V gene encodes CDR1 SGHRS and CDR2 YFSETQ. The CDR3 sequence is CASSSGQGDQPQHF. DNA of the CDR3: TGCGCCAGCAGCTCGGGACAGGGAGATCAGCCCCAGCATTTT.

J is TRBJ1-3 and V is TRBV7-3; D gene uncertain. This CDR3 region has 16 residues. V was trimmed by 2 bases and J by 0 bases, leaving 11 bases between them. Germline values: CDR1 SGHTA, CDR2 FQGTGA. The CDR3 spells CASSLRSFDSGNTIYF. For the CDR3, the DNA is TGTGCCAGCAGCTTACGGAGCTTTGACTCTGGAAACACCATATATTTT.

The rearrangement joins TRBV4-1 to TRBJ2-5, with 16 nucleotides matching TRBD2. The CDR3 sequence is 17 residues long. Germline values: CDR1 MGHRA, CDR2 YSYEKL. V gave up 0 bases and J gave up 7 bases; unmatched junction bases: 5. CDR3 in amino acids: CASSQEGTSGGERTQYF. The CDR3 nucleotides are TGCGCCAGCAGCCAAGAAGGGACTAGCGGGGGGGAGAGGACCCAGTACTTC.

The V call is TRBV3-1 (or the pseudogene TRBV3-2), the J call TRBJ2-1, with 8 bases matching TRBD2. Germline CDR1 and CDR2: LGHDT and YNNKEL (reference sequence). This CDR3 is 15 amino acids long. Germline trimming cut 1 base from V and 6 bases from J; bases unmatched to any gene: 5. In DNA form, the CDR3 reads TGTGCCAGCAGCCAAGGTCGGGGGGGCCCCAATGAGCAGTTCTTC. This encodes CASSQGRGGPNEQFF.

The chain has TRBV11-2 and TRBJ2-1, with D possibly TRBD2 on 6 matching bases. Per the germline V gene, CDR1 is SGHAT and CDR2 is FQNNGV. V lost 2 bases to trimming and J lost 2 bases, with 10 bases between them. The CDR3 spans 15 residues. The CDR3 DNA reads TGTGCCAGCAGCTTATCCGGGGGAACCTACAATGAGCAGTTCTTC. Amino acids: CASSLSGGTYNEQFF.